A selection of T cell receptor beta chains follows, all from one sample in a study of OX40 agonist ivuxolimab in advanced cancers. Data came from immunoSEQ multiplex PCR; TCRdb stores just in-frame clones and leaves some out. The table records some 74,000 clones, around 82% of them present only once. Sequencing was performed on CD4+ or CD8+ T cells sorted from blood, taken in a trial of the OX40 agonist ivuxolimab. These TCRs come from an adult with an advanced solid tumor such as melanoma, head and neck, liver or kidney cancer. Each CDR3 is given with its conserved first and last residue. The D gene is left open where the match is weak. Clone size, where shown, is once, few, many, or a class for clones that have expanded.

J gene	V gene	clone size	D gene	CDR3 DNA	CDR3 protein
TRBJ2-1	TRBV4-2	-	-	TGTGCCAGCAGCCAAGCGACAGGAACTTACAATGAGCAGTTCTTC	CASSQATGTYNEQFF
TRBJ2-2	TRBV19	-	-	TGTGCCACCATAACGTCGCCTCCGGGCACCGGGGAGCTGTTTTTT	CATITSPPGTGELFF
TRBJ2-1	TRBV7-6	-	TRBD2	TGTGCCAGCAGTTCCCCTCTGACGGGAGGGCCTATCGATGAGCAGTTCTTC	CASSSPLTGGPIDEQFF
TRBJ2-3	TRBV5-1	-	-	TGCGCCAGCAGCCCACACGAGGGGGGGCGCACAGATACGCAGTATTTT	CASSPHEGGRTDTQYF
TRBJ2-7	TRBV6-5	-	TRBD2	TGTGCCTCTTCCCTGGGACTAGCGGACTACGAGCAGTACTTC	CASSLGLADYEQYF
TRBJ2-7	TRBV28	-	-	TGTGCCAGCAGTTTATCAGGGGCGGAGACCTACGAGCAGTACTTC	CASSLSGAETYEQYF
TRBJ2-5	TRBV5-1	-	-	TGCGCCAGCAGTTTCAACCAGGAGACCCAGTACTTC	CASSFNQETQYF
TRBJ2-7	TRBV28	-	TRBD1	TGTGCCAGCAGTTCGGGACAGGTAGTTCACGAGCAGTACTTC	CASSSGQVVHEQYF
TRBJ2-7	TRBV5-1	once	-	TGCGCCAGCAGCTCGTTCCAAACTAGTTTCGAGCAGTACTTC	CASSSFQTSFEQYF
TRBJ2-7	TRBV6-1	-	-	TGTGCCAGCAGTGAATTGGACAGAACCTACGAGCAGTACTTC	CASSELDRTYEQYF
TRBJ2-1	TRBV28	-	TRBD2	TGTGCCAGCAGTTTGGGGACTAGCGGGGGAAGGGAGTTCTTC	CASSLGTSGGREFF
TRBJ2-3	TRBV9	-	TRBD2	TGTGCCAGCAGCGTAGGGGACTACCGCACAGATACGCAGTATTTT	CASSVGDYRTDTQYF
TRBJ1-1	TRBV7-2	-	-	TGTGCCAGCAGCCTCAACCCGGGAAACACTGAAGCTTTCTTT	CASSLNPGNTEAFF
TRBJ2-3	TRBV2	-	-	TGTGCCAGCAGCCGACTGGATCCAGACACAGATACGCAGTATTTT	CASSRLDPDTDTQYF
TRBJ2-7	TRBV2	-	TRBD1	TGTGCCAGCAGTATGGACAGGGGGCGATACGAGCAGTACTTC	CASSMDRGRYEQYF
TRBJ2-7	TRBV7-3	-	TRBD2	TGTGCCAGCAGCTTAGAAGCGGGAGGTGGAGAGCAGTACTTC	CASSLEAGGGEQYF
TRBJ2-7	TRBV7-9	-	-	TGTGCCAGCAGCTTTTTCGACGAGCAGTACTTC	CASSFFDEQYF
TRBJ1-1	TRBV7-2	-	-	TGTGCCAGCAGCTCCCCAGGGACCACTGAAGCTTTCTTT	CASSSPGTTEAFF
TRBJ2-7	TRBV6-4	-	-	TGTGCCAGCAGTGTGTTCGAGAGGGGGGGACTACTTAACTACGAGCAGTACTTC	CASSVFERGGLLNYEQYF
TRBJ2-7	TRBV7-9	-	TRBD1	TGTGCCAGCAGCTTACCGAGGGACAGGGAGAACGAGCAGTACTTC	CASSLPRDRENEQYF
TRBJ2-7	TRBV5-4	-	TRBD1	TGTGCCAGCAGCTCCCCGGGACAGGGTAACGAGCAGTACTTC	CASSSPGQGNEQYF
TRBJ2-2	TRBV5-1	once	-	TGCGCCAGCAGCTTGGAGGGACCTGGCACCGGGGAGCTGTTTTTT	CASSLEGPGTGELFF
TRBJ2-1	TRBV18	-	TRBD2	TGTGCCAGCTCACCACTGGCGGGAGGTTCAAAAGAGAATGAGCAGTTCTTC	CASSPLAGGSKENEQFF
TRBJ2-1	TRBV19	once	-	TGTGCCAGTAGCGGGGCCATGTATGGGGTAGGGACTTACAATGAGCAGTTCTTC	CASSGAMYGVGTYNEQFF
TRBJ2-7	TRBV11-1	-	TRBD2	TGTGCCAGCAGCCCTAGCGGGAGCTACGAGCAGTACTTC	CASSPSGSYEQYF
TRBJ2-7	TRBV7-2	few	TRBD2	TGTGCCAGCAGCCTAATTAGCGGGAGTGGCGAGCAGTACTTC	CASSLISGSGEQYF
TRBJ2-7	TRBV7-2	-	-	TGTGCCAGCATGCCGGCAGCCACGGAATCGTGGGAGCAGTACTTC	CASMPAATESWEQYF
TRBJ2-1	TRBV5-1	-	-	TGCGCCAGCAGCGCACACCCCTCCTACAATGAGCAGTTCTTC	CASSAHPSYNEQFF
TRBJ2-3	TRBV28	-	TRBD2	TGTGCCAGCAGTCCTAGCGGGAGGGCCCCAGATACGCAGTATTTT	CASSPSGRAPDTQYF
TRBJ2-2	TRBV9	-	-	TGTGCCAGCAGCGGCACCGGGGAGCTGTTTTTT	CASSGTGELFF
TRBJ2-5	TRBV7-3	-	TRBD2	TGTGCCAGCAGCTCTAGCGGGAGGGAGACCCAGTACTTC	CASSSSGRETQYF
TRBJ2-1	TRBV7-3	-	TRBD2	TGTGCCAGCAGCCGTAGCGGGAACAATGAGCAGTTCTTC	CASSRSGNNEQFF
TRBJ2-1	TRBV25-1	-	-	TGTGCCAGCAGTGCCGCGACTGGTCACAATGAGCAGTTCTTC	CASSAATGHNEQFF
TRBJ1-4	TRBV18	-	-	TGTGCCAGTACACCCAGTGGAGTTGAAAAACTGTTTTTT	CASTPSGVEKLFF
TRBJ2-3	TRBV9	-	TRBD2	TGTGCCAGCAGCACCCACTCCCGACTAGCGAGTAACACAGATACGCAGTATTTT	CASSTHSRLASNTDTQYF
TRBJ2-3	TRBV30	few	-	TGTGCCTGGTGTCGCGTCGGAGATACGCAGTATTTT	CAWCRVGDTQYF
TRBJ2-2	TRBV6-5	-	TRBD1	TGTGCCAGCAGTTACCTCGGGACAGGGGACACCGGGGAGCTGTTTTTT	CASSYLGTGDTGELFF
TRBJ1-2	TRBV7-2	-	-	TGTGCCAGCAGCTACAGGGTTTCTGGCTACACCTTC	CASSYRVSGYTF
TRBJ2-1	TRBV6-5	-	-	TGTGCCAGCCGAACCCGTAAACAGGGCTCGAATGAGCAGTTCTTC	CASRTRKQGSNEQFF
TRBJ2-5	TRBV6-1	-	-	TGTGCCAGCATAAGAGGGGGTCAGGAGACCCAGTACTTC	CASIRGGQETQYF
TRBJ2-7	TRBV19	once	-	TGTGCCAGTAGTAAAGGGCCTCAGGACGAGCAGTACTTC	CASSKGPQDEQYF
TRBJ1-1	TRBV7-9	-	-	TGTGCCAGCAGCCAAGGATGGGGGAACACTGAAGCTTTCTTT	CASSQGWGNTEAFF
TRBJ2-1	TRBV28	-	-	TGTGCCAGCAGTACGGGCCCTAGGTCCTACAATGAGCAGTTCTTC	CASSTGPRSYNEQFF
TRBJ2-7	TRBV6-1	-	-	TGTGCCAGCAGTGAACCGCGCCAGGGTTTATACGAGCAGTACTTC	CASSEPRQGLYEQYF
TRBJ2-7	TRBV4-1	few	TRBD1	TGCGCCAGCAGCATTGACAGGGTACGACACGAGCAGTACTTC	CASSIDRVRHEQYF
TRBJ1-1	TRBV14	few	-	TGTGCCAGCAGCCTAGGCAGGAACACTGAAGCTTTCTTT	CASSLGRNTEAFF
TRBJ2-2	TRBV4-1	once	TRBD2	TGCGCCAGCAGCCAAAAAGAGAGGGGGTTTGGCGGGAGGGCCCCCGGGGAGCTGTTTTTT	CASSQKERGFGGRAPGELFF
TRBJ2-2	TRBV28	-	-	TGTGCCAGCAGTTACGAATCGAACACCGGGGAGCTGTTTTTT	CASSYESNTGELFF
TRBJ2-7	TRBV29-1	-	-	TGCAGCGTTGCAGGGTACTCCTACGAGCAGTACTTC	CSVAGYSYEQYF
TRBJ1-5	TRBV2	-	TRBD1	TGTGCCAGCAGGGCAGGGGGCCAGCCCCAGCATTTT	CASRAGGQPQHF
TRBJ2-2	TRBV5-1	-	TRBD1	TGCGCCAGCAGCTCAGGACAGGGATACACCGGGGAGCTGTTTTTT	CASSSGQGYTGELFF
TRBJ2-1	TRBV6-5	-	-	TGTGCCAGCAGTAGGGACACTAAGCAGTTCTTC	CASSRDTKQFF
TRBJ2-1	TRBV19	-	-	TGTGCCAGTAGTATACTAAGACGTTCCTCCTACAATGAGCAGTTCTTC	CASSILRRSSYNEQFF
TRBJ2-1	TRBV9	-	-	TGTGCCAGCAGCCCCTCTGGGGGGCCCTACAATGAGCAGTTCTTC	CASSPSGGPYNEQFF
TRBJ1-1	TRBV7-9	once	-	TGTGCCAGCAGCTTCCCGGACAGAGACACTGAAGCTTTCTTT	CASSFPDRDTEAFF
TRBJ2-5	TRBV7-2	once	TRBD2	TGTGCCAGCAGCCTTAGGACTAGCGGGTATCAAGAGACCCAGTACTTC	CASSLRTSGYQETQYF
TRBJ2-7	TRBV10-3	-	-	TGTGCCATCAGTGACTTTGAAGGTAGCGCTAGCTCCTACGAGCAGTACTTC	CAISDFEGSASSYEQYF
TRBJ2-1	TRBV10-3	-	-	TGTGCCATCAGTGACAGCCTGGCCAATGAGCAGTTCTTC	CAISDSLANEQFF
TRBJ2-7	TRBV5-5	-	TRBD2	TGTGCCAGCAAGCGGCGGGAGGGCTACGAGCAGTACTTC	CASKRREGYEQYF